The rows below give T cell receptor beta chains drawn from one sample of a study of blood T cell repertoires in COVID-19. TCRdb's copy holds only in-frame clones and misses some; the assay was immunoSEQ multiplex PCR. The profile covers roughly 290,000 clones, with approximately 90% appearing a single time and roughly 7.3% taken by the ten largest. The sample was peripheral blood. These receptors all stem from a woman aged 25-40 years with COVID-19, enrolled during active disease. The CDR3 runs from the conserved cysteine through the conserved F or W. D genes are given only for firm matches. A row's size may be missing; if present it is once, few, many or a size class.

clone_size	d_call	v_call	j_call	cdr3_aa	cdr3_nt
-	-	TRBV6-4	TRBJ2-7	CASSGPDWYEQYF	TGTGCCAGCAGTGGACCTGACTGGTACGAGCAGTACTTC
-	-	TRBV10-1	TRBJ2-1	CASIGRLSDNEQFF	TGCGCCTCAATAGGCCGACTATCCGACAATGAGCAGTTCTTC
-	TRBD1	TRBV14	TRBJ1-3	CASSRTGAGNTIYF	TGTGCCAGCAGCCGGACAGGGGCGGGAAACACCATATATTTT
-	TRBD1	TRBV19	TRBJ1-1	CASSRDRLNTEAFF	TGTGCCAGTAGCCGGGACAGATTGAACACTGAAGCTTTCTTT
-	-	TRBV5-4	TRBJ2-5	CASTYGTDSQETQYF	TGTGCCAGCACCTACGGAACGGACAGCCAAGAGACCCAGTACTTC
-	TRBD1	TRBV5-8	TRBJ1-2	CASSWDSQVVDGYTF	TGTGCCAGCAGCTGGGACAGCCAGGTGGTGGATGGCTACACCTTC
-	-	TRBV2	TRBJ2-4	CASSPSQLAKKRGNIQYF	TGTGCCAGCAGTCCCAGCCAACTAGCTAAAAAAAGGGGAAACATTCAGTACTTC
-	TRBD2	TRBV7-2	TRBJ2-1	CASSLAGGLYNEQFF	TGTGCCAGCAGCCTAGCGGGAGGCTTGTACAATGAGCAGTTCTTC
-	-	TRBV30	TRBJ2-5	CAWSVNRAPGETQYF	TGTGCCTGGAGTGTAAACCGGGCCCCAGGGGAGACCCAGTACTTC
-	-	TRBV3-1/TRBV3-2	TRBJ1-5	CASSQLDGRGQHF	TGTGCCAGCAGCCAACTAGATGGGAGGGGTCAGCATTTT
-	TRBD2	TRBV9	TRBJ2-5	CASSVWASGVQETQYF	TGTGCCAGCAGCGTTTGGGCTAGCGGGGTCCAAGAGACCCAGTACTTC
-	-	TRBV2	TRBJ2-2	CASSHDKVNTGELFF	TGTGCCAGCAGCCACGACAAGGTTAACACCGGGGAGCTGTTTTTT
few	-	TRBV7-8	TRBJ2-2	CASSSSPVFAGELFF	TGTGCCAGCAGCTCTAGCCCGGTTTTCGCCGGGGAGCTGTTTTTT
-	-	TRBV5-8	TRBJ1-5	CASTVWIGVNQPQHF	TGTGCCAGCACTGTTTGGATAGGGGTAAACCAGCCCCAGCATTTT
-	-	TRBV6-2/TRBV6-3	TRBJ2-1	CASSVYRNEQFF	TGTGCCAGCAGTGTCTATCGTAATGAGCAGTTCTTC
few	TRBD1	TRBV9	TRBJ2-7	CASSETGVTYEQYF	TGTGCCAGCAGCGAGACAGGGGTTACATACGAGCAGTACTTC
-	-	TRBV1	TRBJ2-3	CTSSQDPRGHLTDTQYF	TGCACCAGCAGCCAAGATCCCAGGGGCCACCTCACAGATACGCAGTATTTT
-	TRBD2	TRBV25-1	TRBJ2-7	CASSPTSGHEQYF	TGTGCCAGCAGTCCGACTAGCGGGCACGAGCAGTACTTC
-	-	TRBV5-4	TRBJ2-3	CASSLGPGGTDTQYF	TGTGCCAGCAGCTTGGGCCCAGGGGGCACAGATACGCAGTATTTT
-	TRBD1	TRBV5-1	TRBJ1-1	CASSSGQGSMNTEAFF	TGCGCCAGCAGCTCGGGACAGGGATCCATGAACACTGAAGCTTTCTTT
-	-	TRBV7-9	TRBJ2-5	CASSQTRQAETQYF	TGTGCCAGCAGCCAAACGAGACAGGCGGAGACCCAGTACTTC
-	-	TRBV28	TRBJ2-1	CASSLDTPRGHEQFF	TGTGCCAGCAGTTTAGACACCCCCCGTGGCCATGAGCAGTTCTTC
few	-	TRBV2	TRBJ2-7	CASRRRPLSYEQYF	TGTGCCAGCAGGCGGAGGCCCCTCTCCTACGAGCAGTACTTC
-	TRBD2	TRBV6-5	TRBJ2-7	CASSYLGRVHEQYF	TGTGCCAGCAGTTACTTGGGGAGGGTCCACGAGCAGTACTTC
once	TRBD1	TRBV4-2	TRBJ2-1	CASSPLRTGKNYNEQFF	TGTGCCAGCAGCCCGCTACGGACAGGGAAAAACTACAATGAGCAGTTCTTC
-	-	TRBV5-6	TRBJ2-5	CASSFRDYQETQYF	TGTGCCAGCAGCTTCCGGGACTACCAAGAGACCCAGTACTTC
-	-	TRBV7-9	TRBJ2-5	CASDPGLLETQYF	TGTGCCAGCGATCCAGGACTTCTGGAGACCCAGTACTTC
-	-	TRBV27	TRBJ2-3	CASSLWWDPRGSTDTQYF	TGTGCCAGCAGTTTATGGTGGGACCCTCGGGGGAGCACAGATACGCAGTATTTT
-	TRBD2	TRBV28	TRBJ2-1	CASRQRGRVYNEQFF	TGTGCCAGCAGACAACGCGGGAGGGTCTACAATGAGCAGTTCTTC
-	-	TRBV9	TRBJ2-2	CASSITSLGGELFF	TGTGCCAGCAGCATCACTAGCTTGGGCGGGGAGCTGTTTTTT
-	-	TRBV29-1	TRBJ1-4	CSVAGPHNEKLFF	TGCAGCGTTGCTGGGCCCCATAATGAAAAACTGTTTTTT
-	-	TRBV4-2	TRBJ1-2	CASSQGQGGYGYTF	TGTGCCAGCAGCCAAGGGCAGGGTGGCTATGGCTACACCTTC
-	-	TRBV7-9	TRBJ2-2	CASSAHANTGELFF	TGTGCCAGCAGCGCACATGCTAACACCGGGGAGCTGTTTTTT
-	TRBD1	TRBV15	TRBJ1-5	CATSEDRVIDQPQHF	TGTGCCACCAGCGAGGACAGGGTTATTGATCAGCCCCAGCATTTT
-	TRBD2	TRBV18	TRBJ2-2	CASSGLAGTGELFF	TGTGCCAGCTCGGGACTAGCGGGCACCGGGGAGCTGTTTTTT
-	-	TRBV6-5	TRBJ2-5	CASSYSLWETQYF	TGTGCCAGCAGTTATAGTCTCTGGGAGACCCAGTACTTC
-	-	TRBV5-1	TRBJ1-1	CASAREGDTEAFF	TGCGCCAGCGCAAGAGAGGGAGACACTGAAGCTTTCTTT
-	-	TRBV4-3	TRBJ1-2	CASSQARHLYGYTF	TGCGCCAGCAGCCAAGCTCGACATCTCTATGGCTACACCTTC
-	-	TRBV21-1	TRBJ2-7	CASSTLAGEVGEQYF	TGTGCCAGCAGCACCCTAGCGGGAGAGGTGGGGGAGCAGTACTTC
-	TRBD1	TRBV27	TRBJ1-5	CASRSGDRQNQPQHF	TGTGCCAGCAGGTCGGGGGACAGGCAAAATCAGCCCCAGCATTTT
-	-	TRBV30	TRBJ1-2	CAWSPRAAFGWGYTF	TGTGCCTGGAGTCCGCGGGCGGCGTTTGGTTGGGGCTACACCTTC
-	TRBD1	TRBV28	TRBJ1-2	CASRRDRGLIYGYTF	TGTGCCAGCCGGCGGGACAGGGGGCTGATCTATGGCTACACCTTC
-	TRBD2	TRBV3-1/TRBV3-2	TRBJ2-7	CASSQVFRLAGSSYEQYF	TGTGCCAGCAGCCAAGTCTTTCGGCTAGCGGGTAGCTCCTACGAGCAGTACTTC
-	TRBD1	TRBV25-1	TRBJ2-1	CASSDLRGYNEQFF	TGTGCCAGCAGTGACCTCAGGGGGTACAATGAGCAGTTCTTC
-	-	TRBV6-5	TRBJ2-7	CASSRDSRGEQYF	TGTGCCAGCAGTCGGGACTCCCGGGGCGAGCAGTACTTC
-	-	TRBV4-1	TRBJ1-4	CASSPLAGPLGEKLFF	TGCGCCAGCAGCCCCCTAGCCGGGCCCCTGGGTGAAAAACTGTTTTTT
once	TRBD1	TRBV19	TRBJ2-7	CASQQGMGSYEQYF	TGTGCCAGCCAACAGGGGATGGGCTCCTACGAGCAGTACTTC
few	-	TRBV27	TRBJ1-5	CASSLGGYSNQPQHF	TGTGCCAGCAGTTTGGGAGGATATAGCAATCAGCCCCAGCATTTT
-	TRBD1	TRBV5-6	TRBJ1-2	CASRAGTEPLGYGYTF	TGTGCCAGCAGGGCCGGGACAGAACCTCTAGGATATGGCTACACCTTC
-	TRBD1	TRBV18	TRBJ2-1	CASSRKQGNEQFF	TGTGCCAGCTCACGGAAACAGGGGAATGAGCAGTTCTTC
-	-	TRBV27	TRBJ1-4	CASRLTWRANEKLFF	TGTGCCAGCAGACTTACATGGAGGGCTAATGAAAAACTGTTTTTT
once	TRBD1	TRBV5-1	TRBJ2-7	CASSPGQGRGYEQYF	TGCGCCAGCAGCCCGGGACAGGGCCGGGGATACGAGCAGTACTTC
-	TRBD1	TRBV6-5	TRBJ1-5	CASRWDRDQPQHF	TGTGCCAGCAGGTGGGACAGGGATCAGCCCCAGCATTTT
-	TRBD2	TRBV28	TRBJ2-3	CASSSPGVAGGRRFADTQYF	TGTGCCAGCAGTTCCCCCGGGGTAGCGGGAGGGCGCCGTTTCGCAGATACGCAGTATTTT
-	TRBD1	TRBV27	TRBJ1-5	CASSLSPGQYSNQPQHF	TGTGCCAGCAGTTTATCCCCGGGACAGTATAGCAATCAGCCCCAGCATTTT